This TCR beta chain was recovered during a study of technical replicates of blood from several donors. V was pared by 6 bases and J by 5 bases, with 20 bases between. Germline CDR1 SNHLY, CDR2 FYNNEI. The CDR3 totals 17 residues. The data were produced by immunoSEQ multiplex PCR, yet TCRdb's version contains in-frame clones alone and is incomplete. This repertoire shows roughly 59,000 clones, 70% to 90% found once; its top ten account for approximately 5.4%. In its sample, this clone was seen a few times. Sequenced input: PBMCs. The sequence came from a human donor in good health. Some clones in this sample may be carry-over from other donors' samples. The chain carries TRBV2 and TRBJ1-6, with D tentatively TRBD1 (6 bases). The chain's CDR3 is CASSPLGGGVNNSPLHF. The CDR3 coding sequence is TGTGCCAGCAGCCCCCTGGGGGGGGGCGTCAATAATTCACCCCTCCACTTT.